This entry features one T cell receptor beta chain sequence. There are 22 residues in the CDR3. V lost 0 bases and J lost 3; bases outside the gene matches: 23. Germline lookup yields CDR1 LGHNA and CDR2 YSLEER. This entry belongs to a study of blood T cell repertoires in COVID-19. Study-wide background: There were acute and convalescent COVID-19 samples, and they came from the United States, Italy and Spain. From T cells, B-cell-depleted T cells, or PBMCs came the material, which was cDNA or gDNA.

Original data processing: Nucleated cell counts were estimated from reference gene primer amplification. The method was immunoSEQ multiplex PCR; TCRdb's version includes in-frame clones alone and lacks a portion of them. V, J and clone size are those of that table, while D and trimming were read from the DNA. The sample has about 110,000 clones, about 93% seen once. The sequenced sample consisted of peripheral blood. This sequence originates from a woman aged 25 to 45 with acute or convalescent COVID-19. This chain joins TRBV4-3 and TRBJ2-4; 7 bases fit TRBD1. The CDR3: CASSQDVILDRDQLGGKNIQYF. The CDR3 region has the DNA TGCGCCAGCAGCCAAGATGTGATCCTAGACAGGGACCAATTAGGGGGCAAAAACATTCAGTACTTC.